This TCR beta chain is from a study of blood T cell repertoires in COVID-19. As for the study in general: Spain, Italy and the United States supplied samples that represented acute and convalescent COVID-19. T cells, B-cell-depleted T cells, or PBMCs supplied cDNA or gDNA.

In the original analysis: How many nucleated cells were present was estimated from reference gene primer amplification. Clones were read by immunoSEQ multiplex PCR, and TCRdb kept only the in-frame ones, dropping some. D and trimming were read from the DNA, whereas the V and J calls and clone size are those reported in that table. The data show 200,000 to 300,000 clones, with more than 75% seen just once and approximately 5.3% held by the top ten. Those enrolled in Seattle joined during active infection and were followed longitudinally afterward. The V gene end was trimmed by 1 base and the J gene end by 2 bases; junction bases not matched to a gene: 5. The CDR3 contains 16 residues. Germline V gene data show CDR1 as SGHRS and CDR2 as YFSETQ.

Sequencing was done on a sample of peripheral blood. The rearrangement links TRBV5-1 to TRBJ2-2, with 7 bases matching TRBD1. The receptor was derived from a woman between 55 and 75 years old with COVID-19, enrolled during active disease. CDR3 nucleotide sequence: TGCGCCAGCAGCTTGAGTGGGGACAGAAACACCGGGGAGCTGTTTTTT. Protein product: CASSLSGDRNTGELFF. Filled out from reference TRBV5-1 and TRBJ2-2, the complete variable domain reads KAGVTQTPRYLIKTRGQQVTLSCSPISGHRSVSWYQQTPGQGLQFLFEYFSETQRNKGNFPGRFSGRQFSNSRSEMNVSTLELGDSALYLCASSLSGDRNTGELFFGEGSRLTVL.